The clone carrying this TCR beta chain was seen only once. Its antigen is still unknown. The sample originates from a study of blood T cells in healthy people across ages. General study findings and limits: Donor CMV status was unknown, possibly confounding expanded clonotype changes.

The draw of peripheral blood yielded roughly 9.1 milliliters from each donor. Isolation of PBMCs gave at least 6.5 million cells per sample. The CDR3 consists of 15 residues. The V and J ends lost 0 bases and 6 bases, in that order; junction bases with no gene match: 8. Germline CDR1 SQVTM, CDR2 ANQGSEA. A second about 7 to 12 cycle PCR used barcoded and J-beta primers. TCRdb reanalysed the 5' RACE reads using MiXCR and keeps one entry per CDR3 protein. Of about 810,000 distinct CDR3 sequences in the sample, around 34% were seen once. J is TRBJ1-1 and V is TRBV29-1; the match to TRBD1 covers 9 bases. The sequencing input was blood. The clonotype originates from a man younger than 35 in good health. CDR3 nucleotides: TGCAGCGTTGAAGAGGTCGGGACAGGGCGCTCTGAAGCTTTCTTT. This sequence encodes CSVEEVGTGRSEAFF.